A single sample is the source of the 20 T cell receptor beta chains below, sequenced in a study of cytomegalovirus exposure and HLA in healthy donors. This PCR relied on a set of 60 Vbeta primers and 13 Jbeta primers. Profiling relied on immunoSEQ multiplex PCR, and the TCRdb table lists in-frame clones only, not all of them. The sample lists about 35,000 clones, 80% seen once, with approximately 6% in the top ten. The sample comprised PBMCs. These receptors all stem from a male donor in good health and CMV-seronegative.

The chain links TRBV30 to TRBJ1-4, with D tentatively TRBD1 (5 bases). Germline CDR1 reads GTSNPN; CDR2 reads SVGIG (reference sequence). The V end lost 3 bases, the J end lost 3 bases, and 11 bases lay between the germline ends. The CDR3 sequence is 14 residues long. The CDR3 here is CAWRGGLANEKLFF. The CDR3 DNA is TGTGCCTGGAGGGGGGGGTTGGCTAATGAAAAACTGTTTTTT.

The rearrangement uses TRBV30 and TRBJ2-1; a possible D gene is TRBD2 (6 bases). With 2 bases removed from V and 4 bases from J, the gap between germline ends came to 18 bases. This CDR3 region has 16 residues. Germline loops: CDR1 GTSNPN, CDR2 SVGIG (reference sequence). The CDR3 here is CAWSTAGGPFYNEQFF. CDR3 sequence (DNA): TGTGCCTGGAGTACGGCCGGAGGGCCATTTTACAATGAGCAGTTCTTC.

The CDR3 protein is CAIRAILSGSDTQYF. CDR3 nucleotides: TGTGCCATCAGGGCTATTCTTAGCGGTTCAGATACGCAGTATTTT. The chain links TRBV10-3 to TRBJ2-3, with TRBD2 as a possible D gene (6 bases). Germline CDR1 reads ENHRY; CDR2 reads SYGVKD. CDR3 length: 15 residues. V was clipped by 6 bases and J by 4 bases, with 17 bases between them.

The CDR3: CASSPTQGSYEQYF. CDR3 sequence (DNA): TGTGCCAGCAGCCCCACCCAGGGTTCCTACGAGCAGTACTTC. This sequence joins TRBV7-9 and TRBJ2-7, with a weak D call TRBD1 (5 bases). Germline V lookup: CDR1 SEHNR, CDR2 FQNEAQ (reference sequence). V was cut by 5 bases and J by 1 base, with 12 bases left in between. The CDR3 loop spans 14 amino acids. The complete variable domain, with remaining parts taken from reference TRBV7-9 and TRBJ2-7, reads DTGVSQNPRHKITKRGQNVTFRCDPISEHNRLYWYRQTLGQGPEFLTYFQNEAQLEKSRLLSDRFSAERPKGSFSTLEIQRTEQGDSAMYLCASSPTQGSYEQYFGPGTRLTVT.

The CDR3 DNA sequence: TGTGCCATCGGGCCGGGGGGGGCCTACGAGCAGTACTTC. Its translation is CAIGPGGAYEQYF. The rearrangement links TRBV10-3 to TRBJ2-7, with 8 nucleotides matching TRBD2. CDR1 is ENHRY and CDR2 is SYGVKD in the germline V gene. The CDR3 spans 13 residues. V dropped 8 bases and J dropped 2; count of bases not matched to a gene: 5.

The chain recombines TRBV30 with TRBJ2-7, with 9 bases that match TRBD1. V lost 0 bases, J lost 7 bases, and 13 bases stayed unmatched. Germline assignment: CDR1 GTSNPN and CDR2 SVGIG (reference sequence). The CDR3 sequence is 16 residues long. The CDR3 sequence is CAWSVAPPGQGGEQYF. The CDR3 region has the DNA TGTGCCTGGAGTGTCGCCCCCCCGGGACAGGGAGGGGAGCAGTACTTC. Based on the CDR3 plus reference TRBV30 and TRBJ2-7, the full variable domain is SQTIHQWPATLVQPVGSPLSLECTVEGTSNPNLYWYRQAAGRGLQLLFYSVGIGQISSEVPQNLSASRPQDRQFILSSKKLLLSDSGFYLCAWSVAPPGQGGEQYFGPGTRLTVT.

As for this clone: Other DNA sequences in this sample translate to the same CDR3. The chain employs TRBV6-5 and TRBJ2-5; D is perhaps TRBD2 (5 bases). Germline V gene lookup returns CDR1 MNHEY and CDR2 SVGAGI. The CDR3 is 12 amino acids. Between the trimmed V and J ends, which lost 8 bases and 2 bases, there was a span of 9 bases. The CDR3 loop reads CASSPGQETQYF. CDR3 coding DNA: TGTGCCAGCTCCCCGGGGCAAGAGACCCAGTACTTC.

The V gene is TRBV7-9, the J gene TRBJ1-1; D is undetermined. The V gene's germline CDR1 is SEHNR and CDR2 FQNEAQ (reference sequence). Trimming cost V 5 bases and J 13 bases, with 20 bases left between them. The length of the CDR3 is 13 residues. CDR3 amino acids: CASSALETTRVFF. The CDR3 coding sequence is TGTGCCAGCAGCGCGTTAGAAACCACTAGGGTTTTCTTT. Full variable domain (outside the CDR3, taken from reference TRBV7-9 and TRBJ1-1): DTGVSQNPRHKITKRGQNVTFRCDPISEHNRLYWYRQTLGQGPEFLTYFQNEAQLEKSRLLSDRFSAERPKGSFSTLEIQRTEQGDSAMYLCASSALETTRVFFGQGTRLTVV.

This clone was found a few times. The V call is TRBV28, the J call TRBJ2-4; a possible D gene is TRBD1 (6 bases). V was shortened by 4 bases and J by 1 base, with 11 bases between the two germline ends. This CDR3 has 15 residues. Germline V gene data show CDR1 as MDHEN and CDR2 as SYDVKM. The CDR3 DNA reads as TGTGCCAGCAGTTCAGGGGCGACGGCCAAAAACATTCAGTACTTC. It is translated as CASSSGATAKNIQYF.

The chain links TRBV9 to TRBJ1-1; 8 positions agree with TRBD1. Germline V lookup: CDR1 SGDLS, CDR2 YYNGEE. CDR3 length equals 16 residues. V was pared by 0 bases and J by 1 base, with 5 bases of the junction left unmatched. CDR3 coding DNA: TGTGCCAGCAGCGTAGACCCAGGGGGCGCGAACACTGAAGCTTTCTTT. Its translation: CASSVDPGGANTEAFF.

The J gene is TRBJ2-7, the V gene TRBV5-1; 9 bases line up with TRBD1. J was trimmed by 3 bases and V by 3 bases; bases with no gene match: 10. The CDR3 totals 16 residues. In germline, CDR1 is SGHRS, CDR2 YFSETQ. The CDR3 DNA follows: TGCGCCAGCAGCTGGGACAGGGACGGATTTTTCTACGAGCAGTACTTC. As protein: CASSWDRDGFFYEQYF.

This chain uses TRBV4-3 with TRBJ2-5; 7 nucleotides line up with TRBD1. The CDR3 sequence is 15 residues long. The V gene's germline CDR1 is LGHNA and CDR2 YSLEER. Unmatched junction bases numbered 6, after V lost 3 bases and J lost 2 bases. Here the CDR3 reads CASSHSTGLQETQYF. In DNA, the CDR3 is TGCGCCAGCAGCCACTCGACAGGGCTACAAGAGACCCAGTACTTC.

The chain uses TRBV6-1 and TRBJ1-5; TRBD1 aligns across 11 bases. V gave up 6 bases and J gave up 7 bases; unmatched junction bases: 11. This CDR3 region has 16 residues. Germline CDR1 and CDR2: MNHNS and SASEGT. The CDR3 spells CASSETGGQGAQPQHF. In DNA, the CDR3 is TGTGCCAGCAGCGAAACGGGCGGACAGGGGGCGCAGCCCCAGCATTTT.

The rearrangement uses TRBV29-1 and TRBJ1-4, with D possibly being TRBD1 (5 bases). Germline V gene lookup returns CDR1 SQVTM and CDR2 ANQGSEA. The CDR3 has 13 residues. With 4 bases removed from V and 2 bases from J, the gap between germline ends came to 8 bases. CDR3 sequence reads: CSVARATNEKLFF. DNA of the CDR3: TGCAGCGTTGCCAGGGCGACTAATGAAAAACTGTTTTTT.

The chain couples TRBV6-5 to TRBJ2-7; D gene unclear. From germline, CDR1 is MNHEY and CDR2 SVGAGI. Trimming removed 10 bases from V and 3 bases from J, with 13 bases in between. The CDR3 loop spans 12 amino acids. The CDR3 protein is CATETRNYEQYF. The CDR3 bases are TGTGCCACCGAGACAAGGAACTACGAGCAGTACTTC.

This clone occurred a few times. V and J are TRBV30 and TRBJ1-6; unclear D gene. From germline, CDR1 is GTSNPN and CDR2 SVGIG (reference sequence). Trimming pared 5 bases from V and 0 bases from J, leaving 5 bases between. CDR3 length: 13 amino acids. The CDR3 protein is CAWSTSYNSPLHF. The CDR3 nucleotides are TGTGCCTGGTCTACCTCCTATAATTCACCCCTCCACTTT.

The chain links TRBV7-9 to TRBJ2-3; TRBD2 matches at 13 bases. V lost 0 bases, J lost 2 bases, and 8 bases stayed unmatched. CDR1 is SEHNR and CDR2 is FQNEAQ in the germline V gene (reference sequence). This CDR3 contains 19 residues. CDR3 in DNA: TGTGCCAGCAGCTTAGCGAAAGGACTAGCGGGGGCCTACACAGATACGCAGTATTTT. It is translated as CASSLAKGLAGAYTDTQYF.

The gene calls are TRBV9 and TRBJ2-1, with D unresolved. The V end was cut by 0 bases, the J end by 5 bases, with 9 bases between. Germline V CDR1 and CDR2: SGDLS, YYNGEE. The CDR3 length is 14 residues. The CDR3 here is CASSVVSSNNEQFF. The CDR3 nucleotides are TGTGCCAGCAGCGTAGTTAGCAGTAACAATGAGCAGTTCTTC.

The rearrangement joins TRBV6-5 to TRBJ1-2; the D gene is possibly TRBD1 (5 bases). CDR1 and CDR2 (germline): MNHEY, SVGAGI. CDR3 size: 14 residues. V dropped 0 bases and J dropped 8 bases, with 13 bases sitting between them. DNA of the CDR3: TGTGCCAGCAGTTACTCGTGGGACTATTTAGGCTACACCTTC. Translated, it gives CASSYSWDYLGYTF.

The chain employs TRBV7-8 and TRBJ2-3; possible D gene TRBD1, 5 bases. CDR1 SGHVS and CDR2 FQNEAQ come from the germline V gene. V was shortened by 5 bases and J by 0 bases, with 6 bases between the two germline ends. This CDR3 is built from 13 residues. The chain's CDR3 is CASSTGSTDTQYF. CDR3 nucleotide sequence: TGTGCCAGCAGCACAGGAAGCACAGATACGCAGTATTTT.